This T cell receptor beta chain derives from a study of cytomegalovirus exposure and HLA in healthy donors. Study results and caveats: As immune exposure information, only CMV serostatus was available. V- and J-gene trimming in TCR beta was tied to a missense DCLRE1C variant by an analysis performed later.

The germline CDR1 and CDR2 sequences are MNHNS and SASEGT. V was pared by 3 bases and J by 2 bases, with 5 bases of the junction left unmatched. This CDR3 has 17 residues. Vbeta (60) and Jbeta (13) primers were used in the PCR. Here immunoSEQ multiplex PCR was the method, and the copy in TCRdb shows in-frame clones only, minus some. The sample lists 130,000 to 150,000 clones, about 78% seen once, with approximately 6.2% in the top ten. Worth noting for this clone: What it recognizes is unknown.

This chain links TRBV6-1 with TRBJ1-4; TRBD1 aligns across 11 bases. Material: PBMCs. The sequence came from a middle-aged man in good health and CMV-seropositive. The CDR3 DNA is TGTGCCAGCAGTGAGGCGGGACAGGGGGGCACTAATGAAAAACTGTTTTTT. This encodes CASSEAGQGGTNEKLFF.